These 19 T cell receptor beta chains were all obtained from the same sample, sequenced in a study of shared clonotypes between healthy human individuals (dated by TCRdb to about 2020). Libraries were prepared through the immunoSEQ multiplex PCR assay. TCRdb re-hosts the immuneACCESS table, in-frame sequences only. Its copies lack some clones; in the studies checked, an unresolved V gene accounts for under half of them, and the cause for the rest is not known. Within this sample are some 1,600,000 clones, with 98% of them counted one time only. 0.45% of the sample is taken by the ten largest. The sequenced sample was naive CD4+ T cells sorted from blood. Reading the label with the study, this specimen's cell subset or site is: CD45RA+ positively selected. These receptors all stem from a man aged 25-40 years in good health.

V is TRBV11-2 and J is TRBJ1-5; 7 bases are a match to TRBD1. Germline assignment: CDR1 SGHAT and CDR2 FQNNGV. V gave up 5 bases and J gave up 2 bases; unmatched junction bases: 9. The CDR3 is made up of 16 amino acids. The CDR3 DNA sequence: TGTGCCAGCAGCGCCTCGACAGGGAATCGCAATCAGCCCCAGCATTTT. It is translated as CASSASTGNRNQPQHF.

The chain links TRBV18 to TRBJ2-2, with 11 bases fitting TRBD2. V shed 0 bases, J shed 1 base, and the junction held 4 bases outside the gene matches. The CDR3 loop spans 18 amino acids. The germline V gene has CDR1 KGHSH and CDR2 LQKENI. CDR3 amino acids: CASSPPQLAGGNTGELFF. The CDR3, as DNA: TGTGCCAGCTCACCACCGCAGCTAGCGGGGGGGAACACCGGGGAGCTGTTTTTT.

CDR3 sequence: CASSPRRESSPIAKNIQYF. CDR3 DNA sequence: TGTGCCAGCTCACCACGGCGGGAGAGCTCCCCAATAGCCAAAAACATTCAGTACTTC. V gene TRBV18 combines with J gene TRBJ2-4, with 7 bases fitting TRBD2. The V and J ends lost 1 base and 0 bases, in that order; junction bases with no gene match: 12. Per germline, CDR1 KGHSH and CDR2 LQKENI. The CDR3 loop spans 19 amino acids.

The rearrangement links TRBV5-5 to TRBJ1-3; no definite D call. The length of the CDR3 is 17 residues. Germline V gives CDR1 SGHKS, CDR2 YYEKEE (reference sequence). With 1 base removed from V and 0 bases from J, the gap between germline ends came to 14 bases. The CDR3: CASSLPPRANSGNTIYF. The CDR3 bases are TGTGCCAGCAGCTTGCCTCCCCGGGCCAACTCTGGAAACACCATATATTTT.

This chain uses TRBV28 with TRBJ2-6; weak D call: TRBD1 (6 bases). The V gene's germline CDR1 is MDHEN and CDR2 SYDVKM. The CDR3 is made up of 16 amino acids. The ends were cut back, 5 bases at V and 2 bases at J, with 13 bases in the middle. DNA of the CDR3: TGTGCCAGCAGTCCCATCCGACAGGCTGGGGCCAACGTCCTGACTTTC. Amino acid sequence: CASSPIRQAGANVLTF.

This chain joins TRBV30 and TRBJ1-5, with TRBD1 as a possible D gene (6 bases). Germline V CDR1 and CDR2: GTSNPN, SVGIG (reference sequence). V lost 5 bases and J 7 bases, leaving 15 bases between the germline ends. CDR3 length: 13 amino acids. For the CDR3, the DNA is TGTGCCTGGGGCCAACAGGGTCTCCAGCCCCAGCATTTT. It codes for CAWGQQGLQPQHF.

V gene TRBV4-2 combines with J gene TRBJ2-1; TRBD2 matches at 10 bases. CDR1 is LGHNA, CDR2 YNFKEQ, per germline. The CDR3 has 16 amino acids. V lost 1 base to trimming and J lost 7 bases; unmatched junction nucleotides: 7. CDR3 nucleotide sequence: TGTGCCAGCAGCCAAGGGGTGGCTAGCGGGAGTAATGAGCAGTTCTTC. As protein: CASSQGVASGSNEQFF.

This sequence joins TRBV11-2 and TRBJ2-5; the D call may be TRBD1 or TRBD2 (5 bases each). The V gene's germline CDR1 is SGHAT and CDR2 FQNNGV. This CDR3 spans 15 amino acids. V was cut by 5 bases and J by 3 bases, with 16 bases left in between. The CDR3: CASSASGRVEETQYF. The DNA of the CDR3 is TGTGCCAGCAGCGCCAGCGGCAGGGTAGAAGAGACCCAGTACTTC.

J is TRBJ1-1 and V is TRBV7-6; D gene uncertain. Deletions cut 1 base from V and 6 bases from J, with 9 bases between. Germline CDR1 SGHVS, CDR2 FNYEAQ. This CDR3 contains 13 residues. The CDR3 here is CASSLVYGSEAFF. The CDR3 region has the DNA TGTGCCAGCAGCTTAGTGTACGGGTCTGAAGCTTTCTTT.

The CDR3 loop is CAISEGTGEAFF. CDR3 in DNA: TGTGCCATCAGTGAGGGGACAGGGGAAGCTTTCTTT. The V and J genes are TRBV10-3 and TRBJ1-1, with 9 nucleotides matching TRBD1. CDR1 is ENHRY, CDR2 SYGVKD, per germline. The CDR3 is 12 residues long. The V and J ends lost 2 bases and 8 bases, in that order; junction bases with no gene match: 0.

The rearrangement joins TRBV9 to TRBJ2-7; the match to TRBD2 covers 9 bases. Germline CDR1 is SGDLS and CDR2 is YYNGEE. CDR3 length: 16 residues. J was trimmed by 3 bases and V by 0 bases; bases with no gene match: 7. Written as DNA, the CDR3 is TGTGCCAGCAGCGTAGCGGCCGCTAGCGGGATCTACGAGCAGTACTTC. Translating it yields CASSVAAASGIYEQYF.

This chain connects TRBV7-2 to TRBJ2-1; no firm D call. V lost 5 bases to trimming and J lost 4 bases, with 12 bases between them. This CDR3 contains 14 residues. Germline V gene lookup returns CDR1 SGHTA and CDR2 FQGNSA. The CDR3: CASSRNPLYNEQFF. The CDR3 DNA reads as TGTGCCAGCAGCCGAAATCCATTATACAATGAGCAGTTCTTC. Drawing the rest from reference TRBV7-2 and TRBJ2-1, the complete variable domain is GAGVSQSPSNKVTEKGKDVELRCDPISGHTALYWYRQSLGQGLEFLIYFQGNSAPDKSGLPSDRFSAERTGGSVSTLTIQRTQQEDSAVYLCASSRNPLYNEQFFGPGTRLTVL.

The chain carries TRBV7-9 and TRBJ2-1, with D possibly matching TRBD1 (6 bases). The CDR3 loop spans 16 amino acids. In germline, CDR1 is SEHNR, CDR2 FQNEAQ (reference sequence). Trimming pared 6 bases from V and 7 bases from J, leaving 22 bases between. The chain's CDR3 is CASRAPGQTSRNEQFF. CDR3 nucleotides: TGTGCCAGCAGGGCTCCGGGACAAACGTCTCGAAATGAGCAGTTCTTC.

The gene calls are TRBV29-1 and TRBJ2-7, with TRBD2 matching over 9 bases. Germline values: CDR1 SQVTM, CDR2 ANQGSEA. Germline trimming cut 4 bases from V and 3 bases from J; bases unmatched to any gene: 4. CDR3 length: 13 amino acids. CDR3 nucleotide sequence: TGCAGCGTTGGGCGAGCGGGGGGCTACGAGCAGTACTTC. Amino acid sequence: CSVGRAGGYEQYF.

This chain links TRBV9 with TRBJ2-7; 9 nucleotides match TRBD1. The CDR3 loop spans 15 amino acids. V gave up 0 bases and J gave up 6 bases; unmatched junction bases: 7. CDR1 and CDR2 (germline): SGDLS, YYNGEE. This chain's CDR3 is CASSVGGQGQGEQYF. The CDR3 region has the DNA TGTGCCAGCAGCGTAGGTGGACAGGGACAGGGCGAGCAGTACTTC.

The gene calls are TRBV27 and TRBJ2-7, with D perhaps matching TRBD1 or TRBD2 (5 bases each). Germline V gene data show CDR1 as MNHEY and CDR2 as SMNVEV (reference sequence). The CDR3 is 17 amino acids. Trimming removed 2 bases from V and 0 bases from J, with 17 bases in between. For the CDR3, the DNA is TGTGCCAGCAGTTTAAGGATTCCGGGGCAGAGCTCCTACGAGCAGTACTTC. This sequence encodes CASSLRIPGQSSYEQYF.

The rearrangement joins TRBV5-1 to TRBJ1-2; no clear D gene. Germline V gene data show CDR1 as SGHRS and CDR2 as YFSETQ. V lost 0 bases to trimming and J lost 3 bases, with 9 bases between them. This CDR3 has 14 residues. The CDR3 DNA follows: TGCGCCAGCAGCTTGGACGGCGCGGACTATGGCTACACCTTC. Translating gives CASSLDGADYGYTF.

The chain uses TRBV5-1 and TRBJ2-7; 8 bases fit TRBD1. The CDR3 is 15 residues long. Germline-derived CDR1 and CDR2 are SGHRS and YFSETQ. Trimming at V came to 4 bases and at J to 2 bases, leaving 8 bases not matched to a gene. DNA for the CDR3: TGCGCCAGCAGCCAAGGACAGGGCTCCACCTACGAGCAGTACTTC. Amino acids: CASSQGQGSTYEQYF.

The rearrangement joins TRBV2 to TRBJ2-1; 10 nucleotides agree with TRBD2. V trimming: 7 bases; J trimming: 2 bases; junction bases outside the gene matches: 5. Germline loops: CDR1 SNHLY, CDR2 FYNNEI. The CDR3 loop spans 15 amino acids. The CDR3 loop reads CASNSGLATYNEQFF. The CDR3 region has the DNA TGTGCCAGCAACTCGGGACTAGCGACCTACAATGAGCAGTTCTTC.